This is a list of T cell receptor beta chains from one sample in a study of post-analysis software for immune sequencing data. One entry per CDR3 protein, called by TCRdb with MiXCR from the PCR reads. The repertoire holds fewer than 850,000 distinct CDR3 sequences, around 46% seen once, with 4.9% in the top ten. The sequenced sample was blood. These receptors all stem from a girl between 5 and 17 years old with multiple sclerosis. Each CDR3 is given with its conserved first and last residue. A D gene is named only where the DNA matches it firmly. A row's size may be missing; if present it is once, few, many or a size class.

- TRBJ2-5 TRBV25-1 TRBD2 TGTGCCAGCAGTGAACTAACCCTCGCGGGAGCGGTTGAGACCCAGTACTTC CASSELTLAGAVETQYF
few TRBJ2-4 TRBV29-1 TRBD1 TGCAGCGTAGTCACAGGGGATTACATTCAGTACTTC CSVVTGDYIQYF
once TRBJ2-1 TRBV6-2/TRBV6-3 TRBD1 TGTGCCAGCAGTTATCCCCCGGGACAGTGGGCCAATGAGCAGTTCTTC CASSYPPGQWANEQFF
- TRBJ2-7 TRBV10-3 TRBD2 TGTGCCATCAGTGACTCGGGAGGGCCCCCCTACGAGCAGTACTTC CAISDSGGPPYEQYF
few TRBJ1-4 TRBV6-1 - TGTGCCAGCAGTGAAGCTCTATTTCCCTTGGAGGAAAAACTGTTTTTT CASSEALFPLEEKLFF
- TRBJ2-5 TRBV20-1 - TGCAGTGCTAGAAATAGCGTCCAAGAGACCCAGTACTTC CSARNSVQETQYF
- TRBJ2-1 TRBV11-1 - TGTGCCAGCAGCTTACGGGTCACACTAGGGCCCTACAATGAGCAGTTCTTC CASSLRVTLGPYNEQFF
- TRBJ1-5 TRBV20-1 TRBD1 TGCAGTGCTAGAGATGTGGGACAGGGGCGTCAGCCCCAGCATTTT CSARDVGQGRQPQHF
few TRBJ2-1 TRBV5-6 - TGTGCCAGCAGCTTACGACTTTACAATGAGCAGTTCTTC CASSLRLYNEQFF
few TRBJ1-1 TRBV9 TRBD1 TGTGCCAGCAGCGCGACAGGGAGGGACACTGAAGCTTTCTTT CASSATGRDTEAFF
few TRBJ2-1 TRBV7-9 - TGTGCCAGCAGCACCGGGCAGAGCTCCTACAATGAGCAGTTCTTC CASSTGQSSYNEQFF
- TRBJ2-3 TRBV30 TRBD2 TGTGCCTGGGGAGCGGGAGGGCCCCCAGATACGCAGTATTTT CAWGAGGPPDTQYF
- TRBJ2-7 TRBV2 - TGTGCCAGCAGTGAAGTTAGCGCCCCGTCCTACGAGCAGTACTTC CASSEVSAPSYEQYF
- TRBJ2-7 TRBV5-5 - TGTGCCAGCAGCGGGGGGAAGGAGGGAACGGTGCAGTACTTC CASSGGKEGTVQYF
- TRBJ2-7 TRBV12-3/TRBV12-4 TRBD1 TGTGCCAGCAGTTTAGTACGGGGACAGGTGTACTTC CASSLVRGQVYF
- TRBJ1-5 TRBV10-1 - TGCGCCAGCAGTCCTGGAGTCCATCAGCCCCAGCATTTT CASSPGVHQPQHF
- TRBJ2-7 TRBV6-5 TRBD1 TGTGCCAGCACCAAGGGACAGGGAGGGAGTGAGCAGTACTTC CASTKGQGGSEQYF
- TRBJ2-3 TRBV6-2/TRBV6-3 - TGTGCCAGCAGTTACGCCCAGTTGGGAAGGGGAACAGATACGCAGTATTTT CASSYAQLGRGTDTQYF
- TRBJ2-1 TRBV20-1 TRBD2 TGCAGTGGGTTAGCGGGAGCGGGGCAGTTCTTC CSGLAGAGQFF
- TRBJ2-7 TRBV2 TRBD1 TGTGCCGCAACAGGGGCTTCCTCCTACGAGCAGTACTTC CAATGASSYEQYF
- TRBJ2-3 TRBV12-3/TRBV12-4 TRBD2 TGTGCCAGCAGATTGACAGGACTAGCTGTGACAGATACGCAGTATTTT CASRLTGLAVTDTQYF
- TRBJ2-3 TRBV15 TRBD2 TGTGCCACCAGCACTAAACCAACTAGCGGGAGTTCAGATACGCAGTATTTT CATSTKPTSGSSDTQYF
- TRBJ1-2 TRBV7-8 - TGTGCCAGCAGCTTAGCCCTGATAGGAAACTATGGCTACACCTTC CASSLALIGNYGYTF
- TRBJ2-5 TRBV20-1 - TGCAGTGCTAGAGATTCTCAGAGGACCTACAAGCAGTACTTC CSARDSQRTYKQYF
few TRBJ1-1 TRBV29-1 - TGCAGCGTTGACCCGACGGAGAACACTGAAGCTTTCTTT CSVDPTENTEAFF
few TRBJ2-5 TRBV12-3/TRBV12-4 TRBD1 TGTGCCAGCAGCACGACAGGGCCCGCGGAGACCCAGTACTTC CASSTTGPAETQYF
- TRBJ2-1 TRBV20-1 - TGCAGTGCTAGGGCGGGACTTACCTACAATGAGCAGTTCTTC CSARAGLTYNEQFF
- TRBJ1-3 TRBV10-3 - TGTGCCATCAGCAGCCAGGGGACGCGGGGAGACACCATATATTTT CAISSQGTRGDTIYF
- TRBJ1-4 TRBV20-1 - TGCAGTGCTAGTGCGACGGGTAGTGAAAAACTGTTTTTT CSASATGSEKLFF
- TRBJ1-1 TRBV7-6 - TGTGCCTCCAATCCATACCAGATTACCCTTGAAGCTTTCTTT CASNPYQITLEAFF
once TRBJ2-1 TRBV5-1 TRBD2 TGCGCCAGCAGCCCTTTAGCGGGAGGGCGGGAGGATGAGCAGTTCTTC CASSPLAGGREDEQFF
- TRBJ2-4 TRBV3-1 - TGTGCCAGCAGCCCGGGACGGATAGCCAAAAACATTCAGTACTTC CASSPGRIAKNIQYF
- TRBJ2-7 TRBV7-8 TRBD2 TGTGCCAGCAGCTTTAATATCCCGATCCGGACTAGCGGGATTAACTACGAGCAGTACTTC CASSFNIPIRTSGINYEQYF